Listed here are 19 T cell receptor beta chains from one sample, sequenced in a study of T cell responses to AZD1222 COVID-19 vaccine. Only in-frame clones appear in the TCRdb table, and some are missing; sequencing was by immunoSEQ multiplex PCR. The sample yields 150,000 to 200,000 clones, approximately 91% seen once. Sequences were derived from peripheral blood, sampled 28 days after the second AZD1222 dose. These receptor sequences come from an adult who received the AZD1222 COVID-19 vaccine.

V gene TRBV6-5 combines with J gene TRBJ1-4; the D is unclear. V was pared by 7 bases and J by 8 bases, with 14 bases between. The CDR3 totals 13 residues. Germline CDR1 and CDR2: MNHEY and SVGAGI. The CDR3 nucleotides read TGTGCCAGCACTAGAAATCCCCTGGAAAAACTGTTTTTT. It codes for CASTRNPLEKLFF.

The chain has TRBV5-1 and TRBJ1-6; D unresolved. CDR3 length: 14 amino acids. The germline V gene encodes CDR1 SGHRS and CDR2 YFSETQ. Trimming stripped 0 bases from V and 9 bases from J, with 10 bases between. The CDR3 loop reads CASSLDGFGSPLHF. The CDR3, as DNA: TGCGCCAGCAGCTTGGACGGGTTTGGTTCACCCCTCCACTTT. Combining the CDR3 with reference TRBV5-1 and TRBJ1-6 gives the whole variable domain KAGVTQTPRYLIKTRGQQVTLSCSPISGHRSVSWYQQTPGQGLQFLFEYFSETQRNKGNFPGRFSGRQFSNSRSEMNVSTLELGDSALYLCASSLDGFGSPLHFGNGTRLTVT.

The J gene is TRBJ2-1, the V gene TRBV2; D gene ambiguous. CDR1 is SNHLY, CDR2 FYNNEI, per germline. The V end was cut by 2 bases, the J end by 2 bases, with 4 bases between. The CDR3 contains 13 residues. The CDR3 nucleotides are TGTGCCAGCAGTGAAAACCCCTACAATGAGCAGTTCTTC. This gives the protein CASSENPYNEQFF.

This clone was picked up one time. The V and J genes are TRBV11-2 and TRBJ2-1; unclear D gene. CDR1 and CDR2 from the germline V gene are SGHAT and FQNNGV. This CDR3 region has 15 residues. V was trimmed by 1 base and J by 0 bases, leaving 7 bases between them. CDR3 sequence: CASSLVLNSYNEQFF. The CDR3, as DNA: TGTGCCAGCAGCTTAGTCTTGAACTCCTACAATGAGCAGTTCTTC.

The V and J genes are TRBV19 and TRBJ2-1; 10 nucleotides match TRBD2. V was pared by 5 bases and J by 1 base, with 2 bases of the junction left unmatched. Germline V gene data show CDR1 as LNHDA and CDR2 as SQIVND (reference sequence). The CDR3 is 15 amino acids. In DNA form, the CDR3 reads TGTGCCAGTAGTTTAGCGGGAGGATCCTACAATGAGCAGTTCTTC. This gives the protein CASSLAGGSYNEQFF.

The chain is built from TRBV6-5 and TRBJ2-3, with D perhaps TRBD1 or TRBD2 (5 bases each). Germline V gene sequence: CDR1 MNHEY, CDR2 SVGAGI. V was pared by 8 bases and J by 1 base, with 10 bases between. The length of the CDR3 is 13 residues. DNA for the CDR3: TGTGCCAGCGGGACGACCCGCACAGATACGCAGTATTTT. This codes for CASGTTRTDTQYF.

The rearrangement links TRBV13 to TRBJ2-5; possibly TRBD1 or TRBD2 for D (5 bases each). Per germline, CDR1 PRHDT and CDR2 FYEKMQ (reference sequence). V was pared by 4 bases and J by 5 bases, with 17 bases between. This CDR3 has 15 residues. The CDR3 coding sequence is TGTGCCAGCAGCTCCCTTGAGGGGAACCGGGAGACCCAGTACTTC. It yields the protein CASSSLEGNRETQYF.

The chain uses TRBV5-1 and TRBJ1-5, with D tentatively TRBD1 (6 bases). This CDR3 has 17 amino acids. Looked up from germline, CDR1 is SGHRS and CDR2 is YFSETQ. Deletions cut 0 bases from V and 4 bases from J, with 17 bases between. The CDR3 bases are TGCGCCAGCAGCTTGGGTTTTGGGACACCGGGGAATCAGCCCCAGCATTTT. This encodes CASSLGFGTPGNQPQHF.

The J gene is TRBJ1-4, the V gene TRBV2, with D possibly TRBD1 on 6 matching bases. This CDR3 is built from 14 residues. V was pared by 3 bases and J by 5 bases, with 10 bases between. Germline-derived CDR1 and CDR2 are SNHLY and FYNNEI. The CDR3 DNA reads as TGTGCCAGCAGTGACCAGGGGCTGAATGAAAAACTGTTTTTT. Translated, it gives CASSDQGLNEKLFF.

This sequence joins TRBV28 and TRBJ2-5; maybe TRBD1 (5 bases). The CDR3 loop spans 13 amino acids. V shed 4 bases and J shed 3 bases, with 9 bases lying between them. Looked up from germline, CDR1 is MDHEN and CDR2 is SYDVKM. CDR3 residues: CASSSKGKETQYF. The CDR3 nucleotides read TGTGCCAGCAGTTCGAAGGGGAAAGAGACCCAGTACTTC. Full variable domain (missing parts from reference TRBV28 and TRBJ2-5): DVKVTQSSRYLVKRTGEKVFLECVQDMDHENMFWYRQDPGLGLRLIYFSYDVKMKEKGDIPEGYSVSREKKERFSLILESASTNQTSMYLCASSSKGKETQYFGPGTRLLVL.

The gene calls are TRBV12-3 or TRBV12-4 and TRBJ1-2; TRBD1 aligns across 9 bases. The CDR3 totals 13 residues. J was trimmed by 4 bases and V by 6 bases; bases with no gene match: 3. The CDR3 DNA reads TGTGCCAGCAGAGGGACAGGGAGCTATGGCTACACCTTC. This translates into CASRGTGSYGYTF.

This chain links TRBV7-9 with TRBJ1-2; D gene uncertain. Trimming stripped 5 bases from V and 0 bases from J, with 10 bases between. This CDR3 is built from 14 residues. Germline CDR1 is SEHNR and CDR2 is FQNEAQ (reference sequence). CDR3 in DNA: TGTGCCAGCAGCGCGGACCTAGCTAACTATGGCTACACCTTC. It codes for CASSADLANYGYTF.

The chain couples TRBV7-6 to TRBJ2-3; 15 bases line up with TRBD2. Germline assignment: CDR1 SGHVS and CDR2 FNYEAQ. Losses at the gene ends were 5 bases for V and 11 bases for J; bases not matched to a gene: 11. This CDR3 spans 16 amino acids. The DNA of the CDR3 is TGTGCCAGCAGCCCGACGGGGACTAGCGGGGGGATCGTGCAGTATTTT. This translates into CASSPTGTSGGIVQYF.

The J gene is TRBJ1-5, the V gene TRBV7-2, with D tentatively TRBD1 (5 bases). Trimming stripped 2 bases from V and 1 base from J, with 6 bases between. The CDR3 runs to 14 residues. The germline CDR1 and CDR2 sequences are SGHTA and FQGNSA. The CDR3 here is CASSLWGSNQPQHF. CDR3 DNA: TGTGCCAGCAGCTTATGGGGGAGCAATCAGCCCCAGCATTTT.

The chain employs TRBV5-1 and TRBJ2-7; TRBD2 agrees at 13 bases. Trimming took 4 bases from V and 2 from J; bases not matched to a gene: 6. The CDR3 spans 16 residues. CDR1 and CDR2 (germline): SGHRS, YFSETQ. The CDR3 DNA is TGCGCCAGCAGCCCTGGACTAGCGGGAGTGCCCTACGAGCAGTACTTC. Amino acids: CASSPGLAGVPYEQYF.

The chain links TRBV5-4 to TRBJ1-1, with D tentatively TRBD1 (5 bases). The CDR3 has 15 amino acids. The V and J ends lost 1 base and 3 bases respectively, with 13 bases between them. From germline, CDR1 is SGHNT and CDR2 YYREEE (reference sequence). CDR3 region: CASSLIWGRDTEAFF. The CDR3, as DNA: TGTGCCAGCAGCTTGATTTGGGGCAGGGACACTGAAGCTTTCTTT.

This chain connects TRBV5-4 to TRBJ2-5; no definite D call. CDR1 is SGHNT and CDR2 is YYREEE in the germline V gene (reference sequence). The V end was cut by 5 bases, the J end by 1 base, with 18 bases between. This CDR3 has 16 residues. CDR3 bases: TGTGCCAGCAGGAGTGGCGCAGAGACAATCCAAGAGACCCAGTACTTC. Translating gives CASRSGAETIQETQYF.

This clone was seen just once. This chain links TRBV7-2 with TRBJ2-2; TRBD2 matches 7 bases. CDR3 size: 14 residues. With V trimmed by 5 bases and J by 6 bases, 6 bases remained unmatched. Germline loops: CDR1 SGHTA, CDR2 FQGNSA. The CDR3 sequence is CASSPRRESGELFF. In DNA form, the CDR3 reads TGTGCCAGCAGCCCCCGGCGGGAGTCCGGGGAGCTGTTTTTT.

Turning to this clone: Mismatch with germline at one junction end may stem from a read error. The chain links TRBV6-2 or TRBV6-3 to TRBJ2-7; 8 positions match TRBD1. The CDR3 totals 11 residues. CDR1 MNHEY and CDR2 SVGEGT come from the germline V gene. CDR3 in DNA: TGTGCCAGCAGTCCACGGACAGGGTTGAACTTC. It specifies CASSPRTGLNF.